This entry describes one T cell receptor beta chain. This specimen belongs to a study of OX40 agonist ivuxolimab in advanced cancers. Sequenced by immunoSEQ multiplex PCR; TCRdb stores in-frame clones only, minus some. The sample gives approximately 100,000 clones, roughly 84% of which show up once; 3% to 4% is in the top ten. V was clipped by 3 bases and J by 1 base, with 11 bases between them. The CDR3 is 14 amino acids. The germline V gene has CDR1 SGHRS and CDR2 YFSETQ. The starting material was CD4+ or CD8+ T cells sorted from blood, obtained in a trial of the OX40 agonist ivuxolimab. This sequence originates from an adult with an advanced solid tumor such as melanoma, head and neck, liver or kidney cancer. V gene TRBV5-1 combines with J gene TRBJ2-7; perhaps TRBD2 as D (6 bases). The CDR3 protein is CASSSGTLSYEQYF. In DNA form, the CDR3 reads TGCGCCAGCAGCTCCGGGACTCTTTCCTACGAGCAGTACTTC. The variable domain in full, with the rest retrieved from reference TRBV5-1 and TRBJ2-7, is KAGVTQTPRYLIKTRGQQVTLSCSPISGHRSVSWYQQTPGQGLQFLFEYFSETQRNKGNFPGRFSGRQFSNSRSEMNVSTLELGDSALYLCASSSGTLSYEQYFGPGTRLTVT.